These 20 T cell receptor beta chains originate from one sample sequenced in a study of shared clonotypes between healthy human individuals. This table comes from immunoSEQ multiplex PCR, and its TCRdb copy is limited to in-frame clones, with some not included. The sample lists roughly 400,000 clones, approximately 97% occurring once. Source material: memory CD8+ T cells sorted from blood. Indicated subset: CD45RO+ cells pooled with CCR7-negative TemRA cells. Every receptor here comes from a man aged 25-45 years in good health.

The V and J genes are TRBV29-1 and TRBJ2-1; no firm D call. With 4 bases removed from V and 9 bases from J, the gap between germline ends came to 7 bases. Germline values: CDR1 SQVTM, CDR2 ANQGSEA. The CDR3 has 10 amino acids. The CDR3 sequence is CSVGSSEQFF. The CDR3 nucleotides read TGCAGCGTTGGTTCTTCTGAGCAGTTCTTC.

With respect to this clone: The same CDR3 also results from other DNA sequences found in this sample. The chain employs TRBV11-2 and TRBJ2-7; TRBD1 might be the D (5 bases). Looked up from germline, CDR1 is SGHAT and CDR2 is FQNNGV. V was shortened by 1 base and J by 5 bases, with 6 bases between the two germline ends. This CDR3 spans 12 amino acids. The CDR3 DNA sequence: TGTGCCAGCAGCTTAGGGGGCAACGAGCAGTACTTC. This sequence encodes CASSLGGNEQYF. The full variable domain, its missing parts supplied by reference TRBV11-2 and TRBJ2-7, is EAGVAQSPRYKIIEKRQSVAFWCNPISGHATLYWYQQILGQGPKLLIQFQNNGVVDDSQLPKDRFSAERLKGVDSTLKIQPAKLEDSAVYLCASSLGGNEQYFGPGTRLTVT.

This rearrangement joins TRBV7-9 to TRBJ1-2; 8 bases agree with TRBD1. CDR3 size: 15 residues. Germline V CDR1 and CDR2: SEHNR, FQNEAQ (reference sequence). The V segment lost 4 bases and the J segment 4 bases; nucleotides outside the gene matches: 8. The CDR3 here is CASSSGTGIFYGYTF. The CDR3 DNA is TGTGCCAGCAGCTCGGGGACAGGTATTTTCTATGGCTACACCTTC.

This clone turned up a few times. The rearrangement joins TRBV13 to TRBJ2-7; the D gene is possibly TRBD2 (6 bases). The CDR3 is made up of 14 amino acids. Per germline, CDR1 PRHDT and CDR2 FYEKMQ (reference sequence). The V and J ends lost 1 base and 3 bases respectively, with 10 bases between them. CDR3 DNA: TGTGCCAGCAGCTTAGCGGGAGAATACTACGAGCAGTACTTC. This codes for CASSLAGEYYEQYF.

The CDR3 protein is CASSEPGYSYEQYF. CDR3 bases: TGTGCCAGCAGTGAGCCAGGCTACTCCTACGAGCAGTACTTC. The rearrangement uses TRBV6-1 and TRBJ2-7; D gene unclear. There are 14 residues in the CDR3. V was clipped by 3 bases and J by 0 bases, with 9 bases between them. Germline V gene lookup returns CDR1 MNHNS and CDR2 SASEGT.

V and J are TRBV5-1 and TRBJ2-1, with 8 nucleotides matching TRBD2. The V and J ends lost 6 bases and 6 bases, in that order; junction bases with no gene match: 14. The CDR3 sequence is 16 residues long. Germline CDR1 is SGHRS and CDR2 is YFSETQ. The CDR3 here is CASNLAGGLRVNEQFF. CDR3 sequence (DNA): TGCGCCAGCAACCTGGCGGGGGGACTCAGGGTCAATGAGCAGTTCTTC.

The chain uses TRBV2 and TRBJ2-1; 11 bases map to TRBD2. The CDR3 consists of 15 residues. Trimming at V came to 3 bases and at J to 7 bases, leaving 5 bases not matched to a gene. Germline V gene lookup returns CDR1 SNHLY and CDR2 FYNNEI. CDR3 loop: CASSDETSGTNEQFF. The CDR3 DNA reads TGTGCCAGCAGTGACGAGACTAGCGGGACGAATGAGCAGTTCTTC.

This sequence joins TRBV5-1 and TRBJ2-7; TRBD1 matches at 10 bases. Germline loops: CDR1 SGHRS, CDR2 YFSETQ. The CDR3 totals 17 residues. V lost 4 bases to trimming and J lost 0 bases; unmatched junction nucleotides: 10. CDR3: CASSLGTGTGVSYEQYF. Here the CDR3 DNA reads TGCGCCAGCAGCCTGGGGACCGGGACAGGGGTCTCCTACGAGCAGTACTTC.

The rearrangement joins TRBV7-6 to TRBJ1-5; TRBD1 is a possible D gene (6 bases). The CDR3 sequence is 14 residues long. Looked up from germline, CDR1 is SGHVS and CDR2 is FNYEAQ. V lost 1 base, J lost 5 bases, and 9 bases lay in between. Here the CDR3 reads CASSLGQDYQPQHF. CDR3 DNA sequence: TGTGCCAGCAGCTTAGGACAGGACTATCAGCCCCAGCATTTT.

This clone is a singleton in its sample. Here the CDR3 DNA reads TGTGCCAGCAGTTTCTCGCCAGCGGGAGTCCCAGATACGCAGTATTTT. It encodes CASSFSPAGVPDTQYF. V is TRBV6-5 and J is TRBJ2-3, with TRBD2 matching 8 bases. Germline CDR1 and CDR2: MNHEY and SVGAGI. Trimming removed 4 bases from V and 4 bases from J; junction bases left unmatched: 10. CDR3 length equals 16 residues.

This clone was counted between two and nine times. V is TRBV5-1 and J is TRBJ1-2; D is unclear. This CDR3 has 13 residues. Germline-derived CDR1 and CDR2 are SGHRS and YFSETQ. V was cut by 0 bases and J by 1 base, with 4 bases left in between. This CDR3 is CASSLGGNYGYTF. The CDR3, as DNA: TGCGCCAGCAGCTTGGGTGGTAACTATGGCTACACCTTC.

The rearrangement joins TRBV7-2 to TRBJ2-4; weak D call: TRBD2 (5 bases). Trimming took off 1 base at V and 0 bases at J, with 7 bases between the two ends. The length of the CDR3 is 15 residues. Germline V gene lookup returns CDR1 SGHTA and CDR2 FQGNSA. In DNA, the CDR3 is TGTGCCAGCAGCTTAGAGCGGCTAGCCAAAAACATTCAGTACTTC. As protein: CASSLERLAKNIQYF.

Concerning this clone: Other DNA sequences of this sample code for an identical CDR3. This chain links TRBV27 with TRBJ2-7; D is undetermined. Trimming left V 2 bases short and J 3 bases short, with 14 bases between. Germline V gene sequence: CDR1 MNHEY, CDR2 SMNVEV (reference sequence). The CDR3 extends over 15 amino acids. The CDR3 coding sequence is TGTGCCAGCAGTTTACGGTCTAATCTCCTCTACGAGCAGTACTTC. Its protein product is CASSLRSNLLYEQYF.

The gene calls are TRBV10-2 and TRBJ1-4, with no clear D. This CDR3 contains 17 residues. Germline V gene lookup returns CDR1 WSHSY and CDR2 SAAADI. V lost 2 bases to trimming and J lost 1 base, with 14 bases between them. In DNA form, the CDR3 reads TGCGCCAGCAGTGAGCTATATGACTACAGAACTAATGAAAAACTGTTTTTT. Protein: CASSELYDYRTNEKLFF.

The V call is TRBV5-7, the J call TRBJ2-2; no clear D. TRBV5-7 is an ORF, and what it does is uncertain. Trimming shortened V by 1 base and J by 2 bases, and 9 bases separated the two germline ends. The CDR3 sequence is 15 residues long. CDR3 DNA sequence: TGTGCCAGCAGCTTGAGACTTTTAAACACCGGGGAGCTGTTTTTT. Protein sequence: CASSLRLLNTGELFF.

Here the CDR3 reads CASSQESTGTQPQHF. Written as DNA, the CDR3 is TGCGCCAGCAGCCAAGAGAGTACAGGGACGCAGCCCCAGCATTTT. The chain links TRBV4-1 to TRBJ1-5; TRBD1 might be the D (6 bases). V was clipped by 0 bases and J by 7 bases, with 13 bases between them. There are 15 residues in the CDR3. The germline V gene has CDR1 MGHRA and CDR2 YSYEKL.

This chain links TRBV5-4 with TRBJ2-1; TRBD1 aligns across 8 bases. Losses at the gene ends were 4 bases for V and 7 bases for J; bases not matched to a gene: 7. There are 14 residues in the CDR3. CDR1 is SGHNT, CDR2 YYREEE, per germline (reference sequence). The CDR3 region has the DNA TGTGCCAGCAGCCTCGGACAGGGTTGGAATGAGCAGTTCTTC. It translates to CASSLGQGWNEQFF.

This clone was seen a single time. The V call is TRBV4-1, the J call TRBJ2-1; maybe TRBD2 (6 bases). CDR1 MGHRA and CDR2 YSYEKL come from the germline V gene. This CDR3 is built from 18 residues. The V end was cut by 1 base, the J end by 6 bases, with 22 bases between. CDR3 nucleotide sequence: TGCGCCAGCAGCCAAGTGGAGGGCTATCTAAGGGTTAGCAATGAGCAGTTCTTC. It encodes CASSQVEGYLRVSNEQFF.

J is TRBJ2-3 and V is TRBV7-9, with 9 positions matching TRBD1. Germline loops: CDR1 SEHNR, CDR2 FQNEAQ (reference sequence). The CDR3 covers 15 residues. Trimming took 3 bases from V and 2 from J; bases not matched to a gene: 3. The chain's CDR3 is CASSFTGGLTDTQYF. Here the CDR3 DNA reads TGTGCCAGCAGCTTTACAGGGGGCCTCACAGATACGCAGTATTTT. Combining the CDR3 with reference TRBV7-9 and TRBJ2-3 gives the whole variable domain DTGVSQNPRHKITKRGQNVTFRCDPISEHNRLYWYRQTLGQGPEFLTYFQNEAQLEKSRLLSDRFSAERPKGSFSTLEIQRTEQGDSAMYLCASSFTGGLTDTQYFGPGTRLTVL.

CDR3 DNA sequence: TGTGCCATCCGCGGGAGAGGGGGCACCGGGGAGCTGTTTTTT. Amino acid sequence: CAIRGRGGTGELFF. The chain links TRBV10-3 to TRBJ2-2; TRBD2 is a possible D gene (7 bases). The ends were cut back, 8 bases at V and 4 bases at J, with 14 bases in the middle. Germline V lookup: CDR1 ENHRY, CDR2 SYGVKD. The CDR3 runs to 14 residues.